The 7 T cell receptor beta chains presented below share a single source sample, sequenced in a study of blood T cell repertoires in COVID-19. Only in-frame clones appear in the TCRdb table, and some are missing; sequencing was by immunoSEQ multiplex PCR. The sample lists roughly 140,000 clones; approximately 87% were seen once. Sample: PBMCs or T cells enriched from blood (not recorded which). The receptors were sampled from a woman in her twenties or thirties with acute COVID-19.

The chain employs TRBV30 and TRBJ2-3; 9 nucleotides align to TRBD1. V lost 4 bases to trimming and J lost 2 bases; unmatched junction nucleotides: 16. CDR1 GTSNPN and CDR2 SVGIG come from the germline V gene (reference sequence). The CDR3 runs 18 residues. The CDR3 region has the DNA TGTGCCTGGAAGGGACAGGGATACCTCTGGGCCTTCACAGATACGCAGTATTTT. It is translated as CAWKGQGYLWAFTDTQYF.

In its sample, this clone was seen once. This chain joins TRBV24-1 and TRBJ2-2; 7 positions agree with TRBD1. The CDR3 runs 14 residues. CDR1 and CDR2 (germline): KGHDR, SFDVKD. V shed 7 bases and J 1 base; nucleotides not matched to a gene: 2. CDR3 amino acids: CATSRDRNTGELFF. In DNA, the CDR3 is TGTGCCACCAGCCGGGACAGGAACACCGGGGAGCTGTTTTTT.

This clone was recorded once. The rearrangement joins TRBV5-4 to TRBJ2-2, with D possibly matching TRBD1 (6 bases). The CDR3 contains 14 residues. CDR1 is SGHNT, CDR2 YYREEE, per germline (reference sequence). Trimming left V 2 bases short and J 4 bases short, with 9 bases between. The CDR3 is CASSFGTTTGELFF. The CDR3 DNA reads TGTGCCAGCAGCTTCGGGACAACCACCGGGGAGCTGTTTTTT. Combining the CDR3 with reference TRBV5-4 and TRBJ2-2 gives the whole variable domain ETGVTQSPTHLIKTRGQQVTLRCSSQSGHNTVSWYQQALGQGPQFIFQYYREEENGRGNFPPRFSGLQFPNYSSELNVNALELDDSALYLCASSFGTTTGELFFGEGSRLTVL.

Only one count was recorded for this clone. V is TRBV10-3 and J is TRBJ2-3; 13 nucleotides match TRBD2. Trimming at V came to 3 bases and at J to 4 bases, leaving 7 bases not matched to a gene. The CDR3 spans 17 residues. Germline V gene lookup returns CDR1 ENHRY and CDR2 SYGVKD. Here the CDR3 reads CAISETSGRAGSDTQYF. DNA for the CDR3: TGTGCCATCAGTGAAACTAGCGGGAGGGCGGGCTCAGATACGCAGTATTTT.

Here the CDR3 DNA reads TGTGCCAGCAGCTCGGCCCCGACAGGGTTTGCTGAAGCTTTCTTT. Amino acid sequence: CASSSAPTGFAEAFF. The gene calls are TRBV9 and TRBJ1-1; 7 bases agree with TRBD1. CDR3 size: 15 residues. Germline V gene lookup returns CDR1 SGDLS and CDR2 YYNGEE. J lost 6 bases, V lost 4 bases, and 12 bases had no gene match.

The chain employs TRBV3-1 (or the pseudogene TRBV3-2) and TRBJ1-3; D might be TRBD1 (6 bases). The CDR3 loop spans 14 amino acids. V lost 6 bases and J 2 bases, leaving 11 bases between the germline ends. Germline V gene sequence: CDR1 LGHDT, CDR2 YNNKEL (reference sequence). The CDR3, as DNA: TGTGCCAGCAGTCCAACAGGGACTGGAAACACCATATATTTT. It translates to CASSPTGTGNTIYF.

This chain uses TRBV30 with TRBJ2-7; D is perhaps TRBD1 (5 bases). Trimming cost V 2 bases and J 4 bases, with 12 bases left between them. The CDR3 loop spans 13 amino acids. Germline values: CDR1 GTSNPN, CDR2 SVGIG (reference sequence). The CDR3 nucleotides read TGTGCCTGGAGTCCCAGGGAAGGTTACGAGCAGTACTTC. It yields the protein CAWSPREGYEQYF.